Each of the 19 T cell receptor beta chains below was sequenced from the same sample in a study of T-cell memory formation after mild COVID-19. Each CDR3 protein gets one entry after TCRdb re-called the 5' RACE reads with MiXCR. The table includes approximately 60,000 distinct CDR3 sequences, 9% to 9.5% detected once. Sequencing was carried out using PBMCs or a T cell subset sorted from them (not recorded which). All receptors come from a man between 18 and 29 years old who had mild COVID-19 (a few samples of this study predate the infection). Cell type and time point are not known.

This clonotype came up a few times. The chain uses TRBV5-1 and TRBJ1-2; 8 bases line up with TRBD1. Germline loops: CDR1 SGHRS, CDR2 YFSETQ. The CDR3 spans 15 residues. Trimming removed 4 bases from V and 3 bases from J; junction bases left unmatched: 8. The CDR3 DNA sequence: TGCGCCAGCAGCCTGGGGACAGGAGCCCACTATGGCTACACCTTC. Its protein product is CASSLGTGAHYGYTF.

This clonotype has only a few counts. The chain has TRBV14 and TRBJ1-5; D remains ambiguous. CDR1 and CDR2 (germline): SGHDN, FVKESK. V dropped 1 base and J dropped 7 bases, with 8 bases sitting between them. This CDR3 spans 13 amino acids. The CDR3 is CASSQGLGQPQHF. CDR3 coding DNA: TGTGCCAGCAGCCAAGGATTAGGGCAGCCCCAGCATTTT. The entire variable domain, with the rest obtained from reference TRBV14 and TRBJ1-5, is as follows: EAGVTQFPSHSVIEKGQTVTLRCDPISGHDNLYWYRRVMGKEIKFLLHFVKESKQDESGMPNNRFLAERTGGTYSTLKVQPAELEDSGVYFCASSQGLGQPQHFGDGTRLSIL.

The chain couples TRBV20-1 to TRBJ1-1; D remains ambiguous. This CDR3 has 12 amino acids. Germline loops: CDR1 DFQATT, CDR2 SNEGSKA (reference sequence). Trimming left V 5 bases short and J 6 bases short, with 13 bases between. CDR3 loop: CSAGARGAEAFF. The DNA for the CDR3 is TGCAGTGCTGGAGCACGCGGCGCTGAAGCTTTCTTT.

The sample holds a few counts of this clonotype. V and J are TRBV5-1 and TRBJ1-2; no definite D call. The germline CDR1 and CDR2 sequences are SGHRS and YFSETQ. The CDR3 is 13 amino acids. V dropped 4 bases and J dropped 0 bases, with 7 bases sitting between them. This chain's CDR3 is CASSHGANYGYTF. The CDR3 nucleotides read TGCGCCAGCAGCCACGGGGCTAACTATGGCTACACCTTC.

This clonotype was counted between two and nine times. The V and J genes are TRBV20-1 and TRBJ2-6; either TRBD1 or TRBD2 may supply D (5 bases each). The germline CDR1 and CDR2 sequences are DFQATT and SNEGSKA (reference sequence). The V gene lost 3 bases and the J gene lost 4 bases, with 10 bases spanning the gap. The CDR3 consists of 14 residues. CDR3 protein: CSARAGAGANVLTF. The CDR3 DNA sequence: TGCAGTGCTAGGGCCGGGGCCGGGGCCAACGTCCTGACTTTC.

This chain links TRBV7-2 with TRBJ1-4; TRBD1 might be the D (5 bases). Germline lookup yields CDR1 SGHTA and CDR2 FQGNSA. V was shortened by 3 bases and J by 5 bases, with 10 bases between the two germline ends. There are 14 residues in the CDR3. In nucleotides, the CDR3 is TGTGCCAGCAGCTTTGCAGGGAACAATGAAAAACTGTTTTTT. This encodes CASSFAGNNEKLFF.

V is TRBV7-8 and J is TRBJ1-3; possibly TRBD1 for D (6 bases). The CDR3 is 15 amino acids. Germline V lookup: CDR1 SGHVS, CDR2 FQNEAQ. V lost 5 bases and J 0 bases, leaving 11 bases between the germline ends. The CDR3 DNA sequence: TGTGCCAGCAGCCGTGGACAGTCCTCTGGAAACACCATATATTTT. Residues: CASSRGQSSGNTIYF.

This chain uses TRBV29-1 with TRBJ1-1, with a weak D call TRBD1 (5 bases). The CDR3 loop spans 13 amino acids. Germline CDR1 SQVTM, CDR2 ANQGSEA. V was pared by 3 bases and J by 1 base, with 9 bases between. This CDR3 is CSVDRVQNTEAFF. For the CDR3, the DNA is TGCAGCGTTGACAGGGTGCAGAACACTGAAGCTTTCTTT. The complete variable domain, with remaining parts taken from reference TRBV29-1 and TRBJ1-1, reads SAVISQKPSRDICQRGTSLTIQCQVDSQVTMMFWYRQQPGQSLTLIATANQGSEATYESGFVIDKFPISRPNLTFSTLTVSNMSPEDSSIYLCSVDRVQNTEAFFGQGTRLTVV.

This clonotype came up a few times. The CDR3 region has the DNA TGTGCCAGCAGCTACAGAAGCTCTGGAAACACCATATATTTT. Protein product: CASSYRSSGNTIYF. The genes are TRBV7-6 and TRBJ1-3, with D uncertain. The CDR3 consists of 14 residues. Germline V CDR1 and CDR2: SGHVS, FNYEAQ. V was clipped by 4 bases and J by 0 bases, with 7 bases between them.

The CDR3 spells CASSLGFRANYGYTF. The CDR3 DNA reads as TGTGCCAGCAGCTTGGGGTTCAGAGCTAACTATGGCTACACCTTC. The rearrangement uses TRBV5-4 and TRBJ1-2; D gene unclear. V lost 0 bases and J lost 0, with 9 bases in between. This CDR3 contains 15 residues. Germline loops: CDR1 SGHNT, CDR2 YYREEE (reference sequence).

The J gene is TRBJ2-5, the V gene TRBV5-6; no reliable D call. Trimming shortened V by 4 bases and J by 4 bases, and 11 bases separated the two germline ends. Germline-derived CDR1 and CDR2 are SGHDT and YYEEEE. This CDR3 contains 13 residues. The CDR3 DNA is TGTGCCAGCAGCCCAGCCGGGCGAGAGACCCAGTACTTC. This translates into CASSPAGRETQYF.

The genes are TRBV6-2 or TRBV6-3 and TRBJ2-1, with TRBD2 identical over 11 bases. From germline, CDR1 is MNHEY and CDR2 SVGEGT. The CDR3 totals 14 residues. The V segment lost 10 bases and the J segment 4 bases; nucleotides outside the gene matches: 6. As DNA, the CDR3 is TGTGCCATCGCAACTAGCGGGGGTTACAATGAGCAGTTCTTC. It encodes CAIATSGGYNEQFF.

A note on this clonotype: Possible read error: a much larger clone is one base away. V usage is TRBV5-1 and J usage is TRBJ2-5; D not resolved. The CDR3 loop spans 12 amino acids. Germline CDR1 and CDR2: SGHRS and YFSETQ. The CDR3 nucleotides are TGCACCAGCAGCCGTTTTCAAGAGACCCAGTACTTC. Its translation is CTSSRFQETQYF.

This clonotype was seen at least ten times. The chain carries TRBV15 and TRBJ2-3; D gene unclear. Per germline, CDR1 LNHNV and CDR2 YYDKDF (reference sequence). This CDR3 is 15 amino acids long. The V end lost 1 base, the J end lost 5 bases, and 13 bases lay between the germline ends. CDR3 loop: CATSRAGSEGDTQYF. CDR3 nucleotides: TGTGCCACCAGCAGAGCCGGATCCGAAGGAGATACGCAGTATTTT.

The table lists this clonotype with a few counts. The genes are TRBV20-1 and TRBJ1-4; 7 nucleotides align to TRBD1. Unmatched junction bases numbered 7, after V lost 5 bases and J lost 4 bases. The CDR3 has 14 amino acids. Germline V CDR1 and CDR2: DFQATT, SNEGSKA (reference sequence). CDR3 in amino acids: CSALSGTDNEKLFF. The DNA of the CDR3 is TGCAGTGCTCTTTCAGGGACAGATAATGAAAAACTGTTTTTT.

V gene TRBV6-5 combines with J gene TRBJ2-3; 12 bases are a match to TRBD1. Germline assignment: CDR1 MNHEY and CDR2 SVGAGI. J was trimmed by 10 bases and V by 6 bases; bases with no gene match: 8. The CDR3 loop spans 14 amino acids. CDR3 protein: CASRLGQGASAQYF. CDR3 coding DNA: TGTGCCAGCAGACTGGGACAGGGGGCGAGCGCGCAGTATTTT.

The rearrangement uses TRBV4-1 and TRBJ1-3, with D maybe TRBD1 (6 bases). Germline V gene data show CDR1 as MGHRA and CDR2 as YSYEKL. The germline V and J ends were trimmed by 4 bases and 4 bases, with 20 bases remaining between them. This CDR3 has 17 residues. The chain's CDR3 is CASSLTLPRGSGNTIYF. CDR3 nucleotide sequence: TGCGCCAGCAGCCTTACGTTGCCCAGGGGAAGCGGAAACACCATATATTTT.

The DNA of the CDR3 is TGTGCCAGCAGTCCACGGACTAGCGGGGGGGCGAGCAATGAGCAGTTCTTC. Translated, it gives CASSPRTSGGASNEQFF. The genes are TRBV27 and TRBJ2-1, with 15 bases fitting TRBD2. V trimming: 5 bases; J trimming: 6 bases; junction bases outside the gene matches: 8. This CDR3 is built from 17 residues. CDR1 and CDR2 from the germline V gene are MNHEY and SMNVEV (reference sequence).

The chain is built from TRBV7-2 and TRBJ1-1; D call uncertain. Germline lookup yields CDR1 SGHTA and CDR2 FQGNSA. The V end lost 1 base, the J end lost 3 bases, and 6 bases lay between the germline ends. The CDR3 length is 13 residues. CDR3 in DNA: TGTGCCAGCAGCTTAGTTTTGGACACTGAAGCTTTCTTT. Translation: CASSLVLDTEAFF.